What follows are 27 T cell receptor beta chains derived from one specimen sequenced in a study of blood T cells in healthy people across ages. A J-beta primer mix and a sample-barcoded 5' primer were used in a second PCR of roughly 6 to 12 cycles. Each CDR3 protein is one row after TCRdb ran MiXCR on the 5' RACE reads. In the table there are about 640,000 distinct CDR3 sequences, roughly three fifths of which are singletons. Sequenced: blood. These receptors originate from a man between 60 and 70 years old in good health.

This sequence joins TRBV5-1 and TRBJ2-7, with D tentatively TRBD1 or TRBD2 (5 bases each). Germline CDR1 SGHRS, CDR2 YFSETQ. Trimming took off 0 bases at V and 1 base at J, with 20 bases between the two ends. The CDR3 contains 18 residues. CDR3 sequence reads: CASSLDVVGEIRSYEQYF. Written as DNA, the CDR3 is TGCGCCAGCAGCTTGGATGTAGTGGGGGAGATCCGATCCTACGAGCAGTACTTC. Full variable domain (missing parts from reference TRBV5-1 and TRBJ2-7): KAGVTQTPRYLIKTRGQQVTLSCSPISGHRSVSWYQQTPGQGLQFLFEYFSETQRNKGNFPGRFSGRQFSNSRSEMNVSTLELGDSALYLCASSLDVVGEIRSYEQYFGPGTRLTVT.

This clonotype was observed a handful of times. The rearrangement uses TRBV21-1 and TRBJ2-4; TRBD2, the table's D call, lacks a check against the DNA. TRBV21-1 is noted as a pseudogene. There are 19 residues in the CDR3. The CDR3 protein is CASSNPSGRLAGGRNIQYF. In nucleotides, the CDR3 is TGTGCCAGCAGCAACCCCTCGGGAAGGCTAGCGGGGGGGAGGAACATTCAGTACTTC.

This clonotype was found many times. The rearrangement uses TRBV11-2 and TRBJ2-1; weak D call: TRBD2 (5 bases). The V end was cut by 6 bases, the J end by 3 bases, with 6 bases between. CDR3 length equals 12 residues. The germline V gene has CDR1 SGHAT and CDR2 FQNNGV. The CDR3: CASRGDYNEQFF. Here the CDR3 DNA reads TGTGCCAGCAGGGGAGACTACAATGAGCAGTTCTTC.

The J gene is TRBJ2-5, the V gene TRBV4-1; D unclear. The V gene lost 0 bases and the J gene lost 1 base, with 12 bases spanning the gap. The germline V gene has CDR1 MGHRA and CDR2 YSYEKL. This CDR3 has 16 residues. CDR3 sequence (DNA): TGCGCCAGCAGCCAAGATCGAACCAGTCCCCAAGAGACCCAGTACTTC. It yields the protein CASSQDRTSPQETQYF.

This clonotype was seen a few times. The rearrangement uses TRBV7-9 and TRBJ2-1; TRBD1 matches 8 bases. V lost 5 bases, J lost 6 bases, and 9 bases stayed unmatched. Germline V lookup: CDR1 SEHNR, CDR2 FQNEAQ (reference sequence). This CDR3 is 15 amino acids long. The CDR3 spells CASSPHGGTGNEQFF. The CDR3 DNA follows: TGTGCCAGCAGCCCCCACGGAGGGACAGGCAATGAGCAGTTCTTC.

The rearrangement links TRBV28 to TRBJ1-6, with a possible D match to TRBD1 (5 bases). The germline gives CDR1 MDHEN, CDR2 SYDVKM. V lost 4 bases and J lost 10, with 14 bases in between. The CDR3 is made up of 14 amino acids. CDR3: CASSSPGRDSPLHF. The DNA for the CDR3 is TGTGCCAGCAGTTCCCCCGGTAGGGACTCACCCCTCCACTTT.

The chain is built from TRBV11-2 and TRBJ2-1, with 10 positions matching TRBD2. Germline CDR1 and CDR2: SGHAT and FQNNGV. The CDR3 is 17 amino acids. The V segment lost 3 bases and the J segment 0 bases; nucleotides outside the gene matches: 5. CDR3 sequence: CASSFSGGSNSYNEQFF. In DNA form, the CDR3 reads TGTGCCAGCAGCTTTAGCGGGGGGTCAAACTCCTACAATGAGCAGTTCTTC.

The genes are TRBV4-1 and TRBJ2-5; a possible D gene is TRBD2 (7 bases). From germline, CDR1 is MGHRA and CDR2 YSYEKL. V was cut by 0 bases and J by 1 base, with 15 bases left in between. This CDR3 region has 17 residues. CDR3 region: CASSQDMRGGVQETQYF. The CDR3 DNA follows: TGCGCCAGCAGCCAAGATATGAGGGGGGGAGTCCAAGAGACCCAGTACTTC.

V is TRBV7-2 and J is TRBJ2-1; the match to TRBD2 covers 13 bases. Per the germline V gene, CDR1 is SGHTA and CDR2 is FQGNSA. The V and J ends lost 4 bases and 3 bases, in that order; junction bases with no gene match: 6. This CDR3 has 17 amino acids. The CDR3 DNA follows: TGTGCCAGCAGCTCCCTTTGGACTAGCGGGGGCTACAATGAGCAGTTCTTC. Its translation: CASSSLWTSGGYNEQFF.

CDR3 protein: CASSQVVGNSPLHF. CDR3 coding DNA: TGCGCCAGCAGCCAAGTCGTCGGTAATTCACCCCTCCACTTT. The chain carries TRBV4-1 and TRBJ1-6; D remains unclear. The germline V gene has CDR1 MGHRA and CDR2 YSYEKL. This CDR3 has 14 amino acids. Trimming cost V 1 base and J 6 bases, with 7 bases left between them.

CDR3 coding DNA: TGTGCCAGCAGCTTGAATGAACGGGTTTATGGCTACACCTTC. This codes for CASSLNERVYGYTF. This rearrangement joins TRBV7-9 to TRBJ1-2; the D is unclear. The germline gives CDR1 SEHNR, CDR2 FQNEAQ (reference sequence). The CDR3 totals 14 residues. With 3 bases removed from V and 5 bases from J, the gap between germline ends came to 13 bases. The full variable domain, completed using reference TRBV7-9 and TRBJ1-2, is DTGVSQNPRHKITKRGQNVTFRCDPISEHNRLYWYRQTLGQGPEFLTYFQNEAQLEKSRLLSDRFSAERPKGSFSTLEIQRTEQGDSAMYLCASSLNERVYGYTFGSGTRLTVV.

The J gene is TRBJ2-7, the V gene TRBV6-5; 9 bases align to TRBD2. This CDR3 is built from 17 residues. Germline-derived CDR1 and CDR2 are MNHEY and SVGAGI. V shed 1 base and J 1 base; nucleotides not matched to a gene: 8. In DNA, the CDR3 is TGTGCCAGCAGTTACTTTTGGCGGGGGGGCGGATCCTACGAGCAGTACTTC. Protein sequence: CASSYFWRGGGSYEQYF.

There are many counts of this clonotype. This chain joins TRBV20-1 and TRBJ2-3; 7 bases are shared with TRBD2. The CDR3 consists of 13 residues. J lost 9 bases, V lost 7 bases, and 13 bases had no gene match. CDR1 is DFQATT, CDR2 SNEGSKA, per germline (reference sequence). CDR3: CSGVGLAEGTQYF. The CDR3 region has the DNA TGCAGTGGGGTGGGGCTAGCGGAAGGAACGCAGTATTTT.

There are a few counts of this clonotype. The CDR3 bases are TGTGCCATCAGTGCGGACCCCAAGAAGACCCAGTACTTC. Translating it yields CAISADPKKTQYF. V gene TRBV10-3 combines with J gene TRBJ2-5; D gene uncertain. The CDR3 runs 13 residues. The germline CDR1 and CDR2 sequences are ENHRY and SYGVKD. Deletions cut 4 bases from V and 6 bases from J, with 12 bases between.

The gene calls are TRBV3-1 and TRBJ2-1, with 7 bases that match TRBD1. The CDR3 loop spans 16 amino acids. The germline CDR1 and CDR2 sequences are LGHDT and YNNKEL (reference sequence). The V gene end was trimmed by 3 bases and the J gene end by 0 bases; junction bases not matched to a gene: 5. In DNA form, the CDR3 reads TGTGCCAGCAGCCAGAGACAGGGTGGCTCCTACAATGAGCAGTTCTTC. Its translation: CASSQRQGGSYNEQFF.

The gene calls are TRBV10-3 and TRBJ2-7; D gene ambiguous. V was shortened by 2 bases and J by 0 bases, with 11 bases between the two germline ends. Germline CDR1 reads ENHRY; CDR2 reads SYGVKD. The CDR3 spans 15 residues. The CDR3 DNA follows: TGTGCCATCAGTGAGCCTCAGACGGCCTCCTACGAGCAGTACTTC. This sequence encodes CAISEPQTASYEQYF.

The CDR3: CASSYSRGQGNYGYTF. In DNA form, the CDR3 reads TGTGCCAGCAGTTACTCCCGAGGACAGGGCAACTATGGCTACACCTTC. The V gene is TRBV6-2 or TRBV6-3, the J gene TRBJ1-2; 8 bases agree with TRBD1. The CDR3 totals 16 residues. Losses at the gene ends were 0 bases for V and 2 bases for J; bases not matched to a gene: 5. Per germline, CDR1 MNHEY and CDR2 SVGEGT.

The rearrangement links TRBV27 to TRBJ2-5, with D perhaps given as TRBD1 or TRBD2 (5 bases each). This CDR3 is built from 13 residues. Germline-derived CDR1 and CDR2 are MNHEY and SMNVEV (reference sequence). V gave up 6 bases and J gave up 11 bases, with 19 bases separating them. CDR3 nucleotide sequence: TGTGCCAGCAGGGGACGACTTTACAATGAGCAGTACTTC. Translation gives CASRGRLYNEQYF.

This clonotype was detected once. V gene TRBV2 combines with J gene TRBJ2-5; 7 nucleotides match TRBD1. The junction had 18 bases not matched to a gene; V was cut back by 7 bases and J by 13 bases. CDR3 length equals 14 residues. Per germline, CDR1 SNHLY and CDR2 FYNNEI. CDR3 in DNA: TGTGCCAGCACCGCAGAACAGGGGAGCGTCGAGCTGTACTTC. Amino acids: CASTAEQGSVELYF.

The V and J genes are TRBV7-2 and TRBJ2-4; 7 bases match TRBD2. V lost 5 bases to trimming and J lost 0 bases; unmatched junction nucleotides: 10. This CDR3 comprises 17 residues. The germline V gene has CDR1 SGHTA and CDR2 FQGNSA. This chain's CDR3 is CASSAQTGGSAKNIQYF. CDR3 nucleotides: TGTGCCAGCAGCGCCCAAACGGGGGGATCAGCCAAAAACATTCAGTACTTC.

Worth noting for this clonotype: One end of the junction varies from germline; a read error may be responsible. This chain joins TRBV5-1 and TRBJ2-5; the D is unclear. CDR3 length: 18 residues. The germline CDR1 and CDR2 sequences are SGHRS and YFSETQ. CDR3 sequence: CASSLSAAQFSIQETQYF. DNA of the CDR3: TGCGCCAGCAGCTTGTCGGCAGCCCAGTTTTCTATACAAGAAACCCAGTACTTC.

The CDR3 sequence is CASSQTPQVTGNTIYF. CDR3 coding DNA: TGTGCCAGCAGCCAAACTCCACAGGTGACTGGAAACACCATATATTTT. The chain recombines TRBV3-1 with TRBJ1-3; maybe TRBD1 (5 bases). Germline values: CDR1 LGHDT, CDR2 YNNKEL (reference sequence). This CDR3 is 16 amino acids long. Trimming took off 2 bases at V and 2 bases at J, with 13 bases between the two ends. The full variable domain, its missing parts supplied by reference TRBV3-1 and TRBJ1-3, is DTAVSQTPKYLVTQMGNDKSIKCEQNLGHDTMYWYKQDSKKFLKIMFSYNNKELIINETVPNRFSPKSPDKAHLNLHINSLELGDSAVYFCASSQTPQVTGNTIYFGEGSWLTVV.

This chain joins TRBV18 and TRBJ2-7, with D possibly matching TRBD2 (7 bases). Germline V gene sequence: CDR1 KGHSH, CDR2 LQKENI. The CDR3 sequence is 16 residues long. Between the trimmed V and J ends, which lost 6 bases and 0 bases, there was a span of 18 bases. The CDR3 DNA sequence: TGTGCCAGCTCCCCTCGGGGGGCCGTGAGCTCCTACGAGCAGTACTTC. Translation gives CASSPRGAVSSYEQYF. The whole variable domain, remainder taken from reference TRBV18 and TRBJ2-7, is NAGVMQNPRHLVRRRGQEARLRCSPMKGHSHVYWYRQLPEEGLKFMVYLQKENIIDESGMPKERFSAEFPKEGPSILRIQQVVRGDSAAYFCASSPRGAVSSYEQYFGPGTRLTVT.

A word on this clonotype: A clone one base away is much larger, so this may be a read error. The chain joins TRBV10-3 to TRBJ2-7; D might be TRBD2 (5 bases). Per the germline V gene, CDR1 is ENHRY and CDR2 is SYGVKD. There are 15 residues in the CDR3. Written as DNA, the CDR3 is TGTGCCATCGGTGATGCGAGGGTTAATGGGTACGAGCAGTACTTC. Its protein is CAIGDARVNGYEQYF.

About this clonotype itself: An end of the junction differs from the germline gene, which may be a read error. DNA for the CDR3: TGTGCCACCAGTGACGGGGTAACAGGCGAGCAGTACTTC. This codes for CATSDGVTGEQYF. The V and J genes are TRBV10-3 and TRBJ2-5; perhaps D is TRBD1 or TRBD2 (5 bases each). The end of the DNA is better explained by TRBJ2-7, so the J call may be wrong. The CDR3 runs 13 residues. CDR1 and CDR2 from the germline V gene are ENHRY and SYGVKD.

The chain has TRBV20-1 and TRBJ2-1, with a weak D call TRBD2 (5 bases). Trimming removed 3 bases at V and 7 bases at J, with 10 bases between. This CDR3 comprises 12 residues. Germline loops: CDR1 DFQATT, CDR2 SNEGSKA (reference sequence). The CDR3 here is CSASGDHNEQFF. As DNA, the CDR3 is TGCAGTGCTAGCGGGGATCATAATGAGCAGTTCTTC.

The chain uses TRBV6-1 and TRBJ1-2; D unresolved. Germline CDR1 and CDR2: MNHNS and SASEGT. The CDR3 is 14 residues long. V dropped 8 bases and J dropped 0 bases, with 13 bases sitting between them. In DNA, the CDR3 is TGTGCCAGCGCTCGGGATATCTCTAACTATGGCTACACCTTC. Amino acid sequence: CASARDISNYGYTF.